Listed here are 15 T cell receptor beta chains from one sample, sequenced in a study of blood T cell repertoires in COVID-19. Produced via immunoSEQ multiplex PCR; TCRdb's table is partial and in-frame only. The table has around 220,000 clones, about 81% seen once; the top ten hold 8.2%. Sequenced: peripheral blood. These TCRs come from a woman older than 75 with COVID-19, enrolled during active disease.

V is TRBV3-1 (or the pseudogene TRBV3-2) and J is TRBJ1-3; 7 positions agree with TRBD1. Germline values: CDR1 LGHDT, CDR2 YNNKEL (reference sequence). With V trimmed by 0 bases and J by 0 bases, 8 bases remained unmatched. The CDR3 runs to 18 residues. CDR3 coding DNA: TGTGCCAGCAGCCAAGATCTTACAGGGGCCACCTCTGGAAACACCATATATTTT. Protein product: CASSQDLTGATSGNTIYF.

In its sample, this clone was seen once. The chain joins TRBV7-9 to TRBJ1-2, with TRBD1 identical over 8 bases. V gave up 5 bases and J gave up 5 bases; unmatched junction bases: 10. The CDR3 has 15 residues. CDR1 is SEHNR and CDR2 is FQNEAQ in the germline V gene (reference sequence). CDR3 region: CASSIPDRGGYGYTF. CDR3 sequence (DNA): TGTGCCAGCAGCATACCTGACAGGGGAGGGTATGGCTACACCTTC.

This chain uses TRBV2 with TRBJ2-7; TRBD1 might be the D (7 bases). The CDR3 has 15 residues. CDR1 is SNHLY, CDR2 FYNNEI, per germline. V was cut by 5 bases and J by 4 bases, with 18 bases left in between. CDR3 nucleotide sequence: TGTGCCAGCAGTTCCTTAGGAGGGGGCGAGTACGAGCAGTACTTC. Amino acids: CASSSLGGGEYEQYF.

V is TRBV29-1 and J is TRBJ2-1; 7 nucleotides line up with TRBD1. After removal of 8 bases from V and 1 base from J, the junction contained 8 bases not matched to a gene. CDR1 and CDR2 from the germline V gene are SQVTM and ANQGSEA. This CDR3 is 14 amino acids long. CDR3 coding DNA: TGCAGCATCGGGACAGCAAGATCCTACAATGAGCAGTTCTTC. Translating gives CSIGTARSYNEQFF.

The genes are TRBV2 and TRBJ2-7; D is undetermined. With 7 bases removed from V and 6 bases from J, the gap between germline ends came to 10 bases. The germline gives CDR1 SNHLY, CDR2 FYNNEI. The CDR3 runs 11 residues. Written as DNA, the CDR3 is TGTGCCAGCAAGAATATCGGCGAGCAGTACTTC. This codes for CASKNIGEQYF.

CDR3 sequence: CASTISATRGGSPLHF. CDR3 DNA: TGCGCCAGCACGATATCTGCTACACGAGGTGGATCACCCCTCCACTTT. The V call is TRBV4-3, the J call TRBJ1-6; no clear D. Per germline, CDR1 LGHNA and CDR2 YSLEER. V was clipped by 7 bases and J by 10 bases, with 23 bases between them. The CDR3 consists of 16 residues.

The chain joins TRBV28 to TRBJ2-7; D perhaps matches TRBD1 (5 bases). Germline CDR1 reads MDHEN; CDR2 reads SYDVKM. V was cut by 6 bases and J by 3 bases, with 9 bases left in between. This CDR3 contains 12 residues. The CDR3 protein is CASRSGIYEQYF. The CDR3 DNA reads as TGTGCCAGCAGATCAGGGATCTACGAGCAGTACTTC.

The sample holds a few counts of this clone. The chain is built from TRBV11-3 and TRBJ1-1; D unclear. Germline assignment: CDR1 SGHNT and CDR2 YENEEA. Trimming stripped 5 bases from V and 1 base from J, with 8 bases between. The CDR3 length is 13 residues. CDR3 protein: CASSVTGNTEAFF. CDR3 nucleotide sequence: TGTGCCAGCAGCGTAACTGGGAACACTGAAGCTTTCTTT.

The genes are TRBV12-3 or TRBV12-4 and TRBJ1-1; D is ambiguous. The CDR3 has 13 amino acids. V was cut by 3 bases and J by 6 bases, with 11 bases left in between. In DNA, the CDR3 is TGTGCCAGCAGTTTTACCCCCCCAGCTGAAGCTTTCTTT. Protein: CASSFTPPAEAFF.

The V call is TRBV12-5, the J call TRBJ1-3; weak D call: TRBD1 (6 bases). V lost 2 bases and J lost 4, with 21 bases in between. The CDR3 totals 18 residues. The V gene's germline CDR1 is LGHNT and CDR2 FRNRAP. The CDR3 DNA is TGTGCTAGTGGTTTGATTCGGGGAGGGGGGCCGACAGGAAACACCATATATTTT. Protein: CASGLIRGGGPTGNTIYF.

J is TRBJ1-1 and V is TRBV5-6; 12 nucleotides align to TRBD1. Germline CDR1 reads SGHDT; CDR2 reads YYEEEE. This CDR3 is 19 amino acids long. V lost 4 bases, J lost 3 bases, and 16 bases stayed unmatched. DNA of the CDR3: TGTGCCAGCAGCCGTAGGTTTGCGGGACAGGGGGCATCGGACACTGAAGCTTTCTTT. It codes for CASSRRFAGQGASDTEAFF.

The V and J genes are TRBV30 and TRBJ1-1; possible D gene TRBD1, 5 bases. Trimming cost V 2 bases and J 0 bases, with 10 bases left between them. The CDR3 runs 14 residues. The germline gives CDR1 GTSNPN, CDR2 SVGIG (reference sequence). The CDR3 here is CAWSTQTVNTEAFF. DNA for the CDR3: TGTGCCTGGAGTACTCAGACAGTGAACACTGAAGCTTTCTTT.

The chain has TRBV19 and TRBJ2-2; 7 bases fit TRBD2. This CDR3 region has 16 residues. The trim removed 6 bases at V and 2 bases at J, leaving 9 bases unmatched. The germline V gene has CDR1 LNHDA and CDR2 SQIVND (reference sequence). DNA for the CDR3: TGTGCCAGTAGGGAAAAAGCGGGGATCAACACCGGGGAGCTGTTTTTT. Translating gives CASREKAGINTGELFF.

V is TRBV6-5 and J is TRBJ1-6; 9 bases map to TRBD1. The CDR3 extends over 15 amino acids. Trimming cost V 5 bases and J 9 bases; bases outside gene matches: 8. CDR1 MNHEY and CDR2 SVGAGI come from the germline V gene. DNA of the CDR3: TGTGCCAGCAGTAAAAAGGACAGGGGTGGTTCACCCCTCCACTTT. Translating gives CASSKKDRGGSPLHF.

The chain employs TRBV18 and TRBJ2-7, with 8 bases that match TRBD2. CDR1 is KGHSH and CDR2 is LQKENI in the germline V gene. J was trimmed by 0 bases and V by 6 bases; bases with no gene match: 13. The CDR3 is 17 residues long. This CDR3 reads CASSPWVSGDSSYEQYF. The CDR3 DNA follows: TGTGCCAGCTCCCCTTGGGTTAGCGGGGATAGCTCCTACGAGCAGTACTTC.